In its sample, the clone carrying this T cell receptor beta chain was seen a few times. Its antigen is still unknown. Isolated PBMCs totaled at least 6.5 million in each sample. The data stem from a study of blood T cells in healthy people across ages. Trimming took 3 bases from V and 5 from J, leaving 20 bases between them. The V gene's germline CDR1 is MNHEY and CDR2 SMNVEV (reference sequence). The CDR3 sequence is 16 residues long. A second about 7 to 12 cycle PCR used barcoded and J-beta primers. A template-switch adaptor with 12 random nucleotides tagged each cDNA molecule. TCRdb reanalysed the 5' RACE reads using MiXCR and keeps one entry per CDR3 protein. There are some 700,000 distinct CDR3 sequences in the sample; roughly 43% occur only once, and roughly 20% lies in the top ten. Study-level results: While age rose, TCR beta diversity per million T cells dropped in a roughly linear way. Donor CMV status was unknown, possibly confounding expanded clonotype changes.

The receptor comes from a woman aged 55 to 70 in good health. The chain combines TRBV27 with TRBJ2-7; D is possibly TRBD2 (6 bases). Material: blood. CDR3 DNA sequence: TGTGCCAGCAGTTTTCGGGACTTCAACGGAGGAAACGAGCAGTACTTC. Translation gives CASSFRDFNGGNEQYF.